The TCR beta chain described here comes from a study of radiotherapy plus CTLA-4 blockade in lung cancer. Libraries were prepared by immunoSEQ multiplex PCR; TCRdb keeps only in-frame clonotypes and omits some of them. Of tens of thousands of clones in the sample, approximately 79% were seen once. The sequenced sample was peripheral blood, obtained from a patient treated with radiotherapy plus ipilimumab. The sequence was obtained from a human donor with non-small cell lung cancer who had a partial response to radiotherapy plus ipilimumab.

The CDR3 DNA reads as TGTGCCAGCAGTTTTTGGCAGGATCGACAGCCCCAGCATTTT. Translation: CASSFWQDRQPQHF. This rearrangement joins TRBV28 to TRBJ1-5, with unresolved D. V gave up 3 bases and J gave up 7 bases, with 13 bases separating them. Germline CDR1 is MDHEN and CDR2 is SYDVKM. The CDR3 has 14 amino acids.